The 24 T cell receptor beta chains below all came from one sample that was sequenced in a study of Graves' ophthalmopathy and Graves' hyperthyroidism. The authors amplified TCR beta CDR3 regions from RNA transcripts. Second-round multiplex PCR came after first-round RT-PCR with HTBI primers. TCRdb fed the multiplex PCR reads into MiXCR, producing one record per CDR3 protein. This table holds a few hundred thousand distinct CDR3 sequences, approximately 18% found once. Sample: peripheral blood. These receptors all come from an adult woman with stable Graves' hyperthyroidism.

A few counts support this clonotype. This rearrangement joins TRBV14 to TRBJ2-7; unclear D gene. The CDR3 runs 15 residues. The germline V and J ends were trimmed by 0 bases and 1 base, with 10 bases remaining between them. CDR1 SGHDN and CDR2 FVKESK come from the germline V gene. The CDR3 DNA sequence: TGTGCCAGCAGCCAAGATCCCCCGCGTTCCTACGAGCAGTACTTC. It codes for CASSQDPPRSYEQYF. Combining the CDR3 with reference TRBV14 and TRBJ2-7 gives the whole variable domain EAGVTQFPSHSVIEKGQTVTLRCDPISGHDNLYWYRRVMGKEIKFLLHFVKESKQDESGMPNNRFLAERTGGTYSTLKVQPAELEDSGVYFCASSQDPPRSYEQYFGPGTRLTVT.

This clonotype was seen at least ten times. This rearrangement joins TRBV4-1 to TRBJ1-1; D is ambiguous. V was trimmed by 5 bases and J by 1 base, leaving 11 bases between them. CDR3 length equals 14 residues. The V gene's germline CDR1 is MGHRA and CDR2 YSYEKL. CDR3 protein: CASSLHTANTEAFF. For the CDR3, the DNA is TGCGCCAGCAGCTTACACACAGCGAACACTGAAGCTTTCTTT.

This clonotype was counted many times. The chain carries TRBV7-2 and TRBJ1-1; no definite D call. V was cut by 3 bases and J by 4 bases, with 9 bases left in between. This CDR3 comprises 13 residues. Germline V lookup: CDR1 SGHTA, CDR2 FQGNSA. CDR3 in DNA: TGTGCCAGCAGCTTTCCTTACAGCACTGAAGCTTTCTTT. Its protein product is CASSFPYSTEAFF. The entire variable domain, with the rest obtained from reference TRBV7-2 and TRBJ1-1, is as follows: GAGVSQSPSNKVTEKGKDVELRCDPISGHTALYWYRQSLGQGLEFLIYFQGNSAPDKSGLPSDRFSAERTGGSVSTLTIQRTQQEDSAVYLCASSFPYSTEAFFGQGTRLTVV.

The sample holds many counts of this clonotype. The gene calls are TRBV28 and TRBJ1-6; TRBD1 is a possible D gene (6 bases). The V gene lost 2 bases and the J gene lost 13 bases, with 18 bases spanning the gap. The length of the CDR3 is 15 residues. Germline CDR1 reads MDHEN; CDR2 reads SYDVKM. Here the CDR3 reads CASSLGGAAEGPLHF. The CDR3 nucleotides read TGTGCCAGCAGTTTAGGGGGGGCCGCCGAGGGGCCCCTCCACTTT.

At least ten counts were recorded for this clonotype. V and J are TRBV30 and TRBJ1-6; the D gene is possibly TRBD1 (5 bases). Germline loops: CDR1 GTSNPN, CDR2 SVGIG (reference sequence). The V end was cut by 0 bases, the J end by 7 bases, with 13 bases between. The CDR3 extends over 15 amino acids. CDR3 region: CAWSVGGDGNSPLHF. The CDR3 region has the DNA TGTGCCTGGAGTGTCGGGGGGGACGGGAATTCACCCCTCCACTTT.

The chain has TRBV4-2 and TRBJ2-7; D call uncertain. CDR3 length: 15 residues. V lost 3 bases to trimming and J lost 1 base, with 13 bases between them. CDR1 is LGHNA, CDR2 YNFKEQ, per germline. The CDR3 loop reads CASSQEGTRSYEQYF. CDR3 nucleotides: TGTGCCAGCAGCCAGGAAGGTACCCGTTCCTACGAGCAGTACTTC.

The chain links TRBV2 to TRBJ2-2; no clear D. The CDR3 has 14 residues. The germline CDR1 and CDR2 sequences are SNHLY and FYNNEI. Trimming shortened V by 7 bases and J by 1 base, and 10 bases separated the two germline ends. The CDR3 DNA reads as TGTGCCAGCAATGTGGGCGGGAACACCGGGGAGCTGTTTTTT. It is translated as CASNVGGNTGELFF.

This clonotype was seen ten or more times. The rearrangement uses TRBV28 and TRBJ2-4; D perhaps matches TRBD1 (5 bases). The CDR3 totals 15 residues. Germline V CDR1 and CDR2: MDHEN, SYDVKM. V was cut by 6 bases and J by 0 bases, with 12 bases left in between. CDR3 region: CASSGWGIAKNIQYF. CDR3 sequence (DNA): TGTGCCAGCAGCGGCTGGGGCATAGCCAAAAACATTCAGTACTTC.

The CDR3, as DNA: TGTGCCAGCAGTTACCCTAGGACAGGGTACGTGAACACTGAAGCTTTCTTT. As protein: CASSYPRTGYVNTEAFF. The J gene is TRBJ1-1, the V gene TRBV6-7; 8 bases map to TRBD1. TRBV6-7 is an ORF, with its function uncertain. The CDR3 spans 17 residues. V trimming: 2 bases; J trimming: 0 bases; junction bases outside the gene matches: 8.

DNA of the CDR3: TGTGCCAGTACCCTCGCTCAAGGGGGCGCAGGCATTCAGTACTTC. Amino acids: CASTLAQGGAGIQYF. V gene TRBV19 combines with J gene TRBJ2-4; 7 bases line up with TRBD1. The V segment lost 7 bases and the J segment 9 bases; nucleotides outside the gene matches: 15. This CDR3 region has 15 residues. Germline CDR1 reads LNHDA; CDR2 reads SQIVND (reference sequence).

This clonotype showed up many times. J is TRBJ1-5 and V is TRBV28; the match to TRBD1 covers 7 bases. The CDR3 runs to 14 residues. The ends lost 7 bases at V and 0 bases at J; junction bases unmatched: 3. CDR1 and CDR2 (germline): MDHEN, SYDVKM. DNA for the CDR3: TGTGCCAGCATAGGGACAGATAGCAATCAGCCCCAGCATTTT. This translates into CASIGTDSNQPQHF. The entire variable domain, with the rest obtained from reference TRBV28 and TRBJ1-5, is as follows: DVKVTQSSRYLVKRTGEKVFLECVQDMDHENMFWYRQDPGLGLRLIYFSYDVKMKEKGDIPEGYSVSREKKERFSLILESASTNQTSMYLCASIGTDSNQPQHFGDGTRLSIL.

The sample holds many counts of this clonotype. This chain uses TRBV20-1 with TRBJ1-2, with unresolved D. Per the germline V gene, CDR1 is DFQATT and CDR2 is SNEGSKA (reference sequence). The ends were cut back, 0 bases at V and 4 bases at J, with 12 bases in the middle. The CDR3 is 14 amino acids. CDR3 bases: TGCAGTGCTAGAGAGGAGGGAGGTAGCTATGGCTACACCTTC. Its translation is CSAREEGGSYGYTF.

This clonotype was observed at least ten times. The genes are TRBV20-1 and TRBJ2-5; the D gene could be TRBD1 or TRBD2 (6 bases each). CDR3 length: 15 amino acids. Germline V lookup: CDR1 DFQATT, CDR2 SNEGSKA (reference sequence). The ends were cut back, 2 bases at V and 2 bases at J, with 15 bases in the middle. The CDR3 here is CSARPGLGQQETQYF. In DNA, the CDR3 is TGCAGTGCTAGACCGGGACTGGGACAACAAGAGACCCAGTACTTC.

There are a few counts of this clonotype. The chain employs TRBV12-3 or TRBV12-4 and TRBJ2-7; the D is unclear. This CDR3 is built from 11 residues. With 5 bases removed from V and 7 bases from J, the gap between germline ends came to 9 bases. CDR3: CASSLEWEQYF. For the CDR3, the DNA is TGTGCCAGCAGTCTCGAGTGGGAGCAGTACTTC.

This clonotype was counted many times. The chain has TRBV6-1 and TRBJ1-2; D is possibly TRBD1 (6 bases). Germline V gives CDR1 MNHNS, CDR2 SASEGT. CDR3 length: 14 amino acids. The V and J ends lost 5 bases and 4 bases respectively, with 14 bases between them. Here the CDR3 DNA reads TGTGCCAGCAGTCCTCGGGGGCTTGGCTATGGCTACACCTTC. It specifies CASSPRGLGYGYTF.

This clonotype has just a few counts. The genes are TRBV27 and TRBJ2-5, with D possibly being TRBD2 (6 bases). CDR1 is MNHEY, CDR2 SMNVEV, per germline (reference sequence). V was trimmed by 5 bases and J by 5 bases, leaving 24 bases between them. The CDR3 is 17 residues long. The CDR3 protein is CASSPFPGRENWETQYF. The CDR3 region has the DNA TGTGCCAGCAGTCCTTTCCCTGGTCGGGAGAATTGGGAGACCCAGTACTTC.

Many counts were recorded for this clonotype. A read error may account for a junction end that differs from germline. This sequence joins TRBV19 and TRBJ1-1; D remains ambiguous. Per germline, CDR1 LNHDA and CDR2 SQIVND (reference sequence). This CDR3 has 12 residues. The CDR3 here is CASSTLNAEAFF. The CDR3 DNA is TGTGCCAGTAGTACCCTGAACGCTGAAGCTTTCTTT.

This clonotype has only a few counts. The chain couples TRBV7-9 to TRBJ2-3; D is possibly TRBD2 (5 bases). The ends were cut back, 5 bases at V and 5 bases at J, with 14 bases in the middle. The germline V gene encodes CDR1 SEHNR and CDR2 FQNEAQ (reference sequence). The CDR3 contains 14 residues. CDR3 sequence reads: CASSLEEAIDTQYF. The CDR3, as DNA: TGTGCCAGCAGCCTAGAGGAGGCCATAGATACGCAGTATTTT. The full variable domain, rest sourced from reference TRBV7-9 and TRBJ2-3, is DTGVSQNPRHKITKRGQNVTFRCDPISEHNRLYWYRQTLGQGPEFLTYFQNEAQLEKSRLLSDRFSAERPKGSFSTLEIQRTEQGDSAMYLCASSLEEAIDTQYFGPGTRLTVL.

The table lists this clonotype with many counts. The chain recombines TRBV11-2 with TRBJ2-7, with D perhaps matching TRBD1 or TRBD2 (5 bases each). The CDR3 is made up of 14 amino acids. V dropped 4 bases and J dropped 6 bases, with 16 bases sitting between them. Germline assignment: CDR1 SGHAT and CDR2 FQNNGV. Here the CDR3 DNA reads TGTGCCAGCAGCTCTATCTGGGGGTCAGGCGAGCAGTACTTC. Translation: CASSSIWGSGEQYF. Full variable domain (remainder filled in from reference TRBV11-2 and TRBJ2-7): EAGVAQSPRYKIIEKRQSVAFWCNPISGHATLYWYQQILGQGPKLLIQFQNNGVVDDSQLPKDRFSAERLKGVDSTLKIQPAKLEDSAVYLCASSSIWGSGEQYFGPGTRLTVT.

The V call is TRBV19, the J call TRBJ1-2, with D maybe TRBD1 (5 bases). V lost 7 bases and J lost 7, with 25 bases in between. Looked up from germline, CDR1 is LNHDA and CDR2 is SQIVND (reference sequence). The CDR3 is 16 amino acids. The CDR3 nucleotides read TGTGCCAGTAACCCTAAAGGGTGGCAGGGAGGTTTTGGCTACACCTTC. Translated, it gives CASNPKGWQGGFGYTF.

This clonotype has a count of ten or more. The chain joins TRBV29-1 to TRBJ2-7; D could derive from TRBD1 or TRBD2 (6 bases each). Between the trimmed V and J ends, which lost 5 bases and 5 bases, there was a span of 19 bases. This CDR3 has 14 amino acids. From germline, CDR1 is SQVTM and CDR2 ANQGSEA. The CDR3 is CSVKGGTRINEQYF. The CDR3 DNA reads TGCAGCGTTAAAGGGGGGACAAGGATCAACGAGCAGTACTTC.

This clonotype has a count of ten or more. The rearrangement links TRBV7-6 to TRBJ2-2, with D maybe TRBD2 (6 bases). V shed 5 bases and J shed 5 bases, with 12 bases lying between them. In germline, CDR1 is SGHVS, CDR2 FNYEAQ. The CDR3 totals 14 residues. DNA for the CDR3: TGTGCCAGCAGCGTCTTGGAGGGTACCGGGGAGCTGTTTTTT. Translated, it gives CASSVLEGTGELFF.

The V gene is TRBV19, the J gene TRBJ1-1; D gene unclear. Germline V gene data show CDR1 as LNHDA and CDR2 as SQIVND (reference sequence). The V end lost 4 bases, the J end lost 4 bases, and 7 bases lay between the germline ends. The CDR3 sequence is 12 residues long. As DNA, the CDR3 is TGTGCCAGTAGTAGAGGAAGCACTGAAGCTTTCTTT. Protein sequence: CASSRGSTEAFF.

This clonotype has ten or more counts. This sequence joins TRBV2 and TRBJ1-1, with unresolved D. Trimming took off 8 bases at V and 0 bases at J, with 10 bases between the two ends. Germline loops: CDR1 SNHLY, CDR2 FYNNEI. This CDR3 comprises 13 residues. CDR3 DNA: TGTGCCAGCGGACTAACAGTGAACACTGAAGCTTTCTTT. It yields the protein CASGLTVNTEAFF.